The rows below give T cell receptor beta chains drawn from one sample of a study of cytomegalovirus exposure and HLA in healthy donors. Some clones are missing from TCRdb's copy, which holds only in-frame ones; the method was immunoSEQ multiplex PCR. The data hold under 200,000 clones, with about 78% observed a single time. Specimen: PBMCs. These receptors were taken from a middle-aged man in good health and CMV-seronegative. Both conserved end residues are trimmed from each CDR3.

cdr3_aa	v_call	j_call
ASSSLRALRWAF	TRBV11-2	TRBJ1-1
ASTGMNTEAF	TRBV30	TRBJ1-1
ASSITGTGFNQPQH	TRBV2	TRBJ1-5
SVEGSTSGGSYGYT	TRBV29-1	TRBJ1-2
ASSLAHQNGEQY	TRBV11-2	TRBJ2-7
ASSQDRGQITGELF	TRBV4-1	TRBJ2-2
ASSLAVWTEAF	TRBV11-3	TRBJ1-1
ASSAPSSGSSYNEQF	TRBV9	TRBJ2-1
AWSDPGLAVKNIQY	TRBV30	TRBJ2-4
ASTLLGAPGGYT	TRBV6-5	TRBJ1-2
ASSQDRQGDKTQY	TRBV4-3	TRBJ2-5
ASSETGTSGLYEQY	TRBV9	TRBJ2-7
ASSLDSVLSYNEQF	TRBV5-4	TRBJ2-1
ASSVTGTASGNTIY	TRBV5-1	TRBJ1-3
ASSLPGGYT	TRBV6-1	TRBJ1-2
ASSGRRDARSGETQY	TRBV6-1	TRBJ2-5
ASSFITDTQY	TRBV5-1	TRBJ2-3
ASSSGARAGTLNEQF	TRBV13	TRBJ2-1
AISKGGLAGGSASYNEQF	TRBV10-3	TRBJ2-1
ASSRGSADSYEQY	TRBV5-1	TRBJ2-7
ASSLSTGRYNEQF	TRBV5-4	TRBJ2-1
AASGDSGNTIY	TRBV7-2	TRBJ1-3
ASSGLKVSYEQY	TRBV7-9	TRBJ2-7
AISEGSGTVGELF	TRBV10-3	TRBJ2-2
ASSLEGGGEKLF	TRBV7-9	TRBJ1-4
ASSPQRESYNEQF	TRBV18	TRBJ2-1
ASRARTGENTEAF	TRBV2	TRBJ1-1
ASSQDQGAGYT	TRBV4-3	TRBJ1-2
ASSRLDTQY	TRBV7-2	TRBJ2-3
ASSQDLTAGNTIY	TRBV4-3	TRBJ1-3
ASSSRVSTEAF	TRBV4-3	TRBJ1-1
ASSPAGTITGAF	TRBV5-6	TRBJ1-1
ASRRDNSYEQY	TRBV6-1	TRBJ2-7
ASSLLGDNSPLH	TRBV7-9	TRBJ1-6
ASSIPILMGTGDDTGELF	TRBV19	TRBJ2-2
ASSPSGGAFFEQF	TRBV11-3	TRBJ2-1
ASSPDSSYEQY	TRBV5-1	.
ASSLQGDTEAF	TRBV7-3	TRBJ1-1
ASSWGQGPGELF	TRBV5-4	TRBJ2-2
ASSQSTGLGNQPQH	TRBV4-1	TRBJ1-5
SVVPTGGMGVIQY	TRBV29-1	TRBJ2-5
ASSLGGRALRAYEQY	TRBV5-4	TRBJ2-7
ASSGVDRGVYEQY	TRBV2	TRBJ2-7
AWSVFGTVTHEQY	TRBV30	TRBJ2-7
ASRSGQGAYGYT	TRBV5-1	TRBJ1-2
ASSLILAGFDNEQF	TRBV13	TRBJ2-1
ASSQGAIGGSSYNEQF	TRBV4-3	TRBJ2-1
ASSQSGGAADTQY	TRBV14	TRBJ2-3
ASSPNRGELEQY	TRBV7-8	TRBJ2-7
AWSLRPAGTGSGEQY	TRBV30	TRBJ2-7
ASSFGQANTGELF	TRBV5-1	TRBJ2-2
ASSLRGSTEAF	TRBV5-6	TRBJ1-1
AWSGTAGSPLH	TRBV30	TRBJ1-6
ASSARQGPYEQY	TRBV7-2	TRBJ2-7
ASSVPRGIAGSYEQY	TRBV25-1	.
ASSLQGQSYEQY	TRBV5-1	TRBJ2-7
ASSWTGTTNTGELF	TRBV5-1	TRBJ2-2
AWKSMQGAGSNTEAF	TRBV30	TRBJ1-1